This passage covers 27 T cell receptor beta chains from one sample sequenced in a study of regulatory T cells in long-lasting Graves disease. Indicated time point: persistent/refractory GD, antithyroid drugs over 5 years with positive TRAb. PBMC RNA served as the TCR library source. Construction of TCR beta libraries relied on iRepertoire HTBI primers and on Arm-PCR targeting CDR3 regions. MiXCR was run by TCRdb on the multiplex PCR reads, yielding one entry per CDR3 protein. Of hundreds of thousands of distinct CDR3 sequences listed, around a fifth are singletons. Specimen: peripheral blood mononuclear cells (PBMCs), collected when the disease was refractory, from a patient treated with antithyroid drugs. The origin of the receptors is a female donor with Graves disease.

This clonotype turned up a few times. J is TRBJ1-1 and V is TRBV20-1; a possible D gene is TRBD1 (6 bases). The CDR3 extends over 15 amino acids. Germline values: CDR1 DFQATT, CDR2 SNEGSKA (reference sequence). Trimming took 1 base from V and 1 from J, leaving 13 bases between them. CDR3 in DNA: TGCAGTGCTAGAGCTGGAGGGGGGCAGAACACTGAAGCTTTCTTT. Translated: CSARAGGGQNTEAFF.

The rearrangement links TRBV19 to TRBJ2-1; 12 bases are shared with TRBD1. The J segment lost 7 bases and the V segment lost 6 bases, leaving 7 bases of the junction unmatched. CDR3 length equals 15 residues. Germline CDR1 and CDR2: LNHDA and SQIVND (reference sequence). The CDR3 loop is CASSSGQGAGNEQFF. For the CDR3, the DNA is TGTGCCAGTAGCTCGGGACAGGGGGCGGGTAATGAGCAGTTCTTC.

This clonotype was seen only a few times. The V call is TRBV27, the J call TRBJ1-5; possible D gene TRBD1, 5 bases. CDR1 MNHEY and CDR2 SMNVEV come from the germline V gene (reference sequence). The V end was cut by 7 bases, the J end by 2 bases, with 15 bases between. This CDR3 is 15 amino acids long. The CDR3 region is CASTPRGEGNQPQHF. CDR3 coding DNA: TGTGCCAGCACCCCCCGGGGCGAAGGCAATCAGCCCCAGCATTTT.

J is TRBJ2-7 and V is TRBV7-8; 7 bases map to TRBD1. Per the germline V gene, CDR1 is SGHVS and CDR2 is FQNEAQ. Unmatched junction bases numbered 7, after V lost 4 bases and J lost 4 bases. The CDR3 sequence is 14 residues long. The CDR3 sequence: CASSSYRGPYEQYF. CDR3 DNA sequence: TGTGCCAGCAGCTCCTACAGGGGCCCGTACGAGCAGTACTTC. The complete variable domain, with remaining parts taken from reference TRBV7-8 and TRBJ2-7, reads GAGVSQSPRYKVAKRGQDVALRCDPISGHVSLFWYQQALGQGPEFLTYFQNEAQLDKSGLPSDRFFAERPEGSVSTLKIQRTQQEDSAVYLCASSSYRGPYEQYFGPGTRLTVT.

This sequence joins TRBV20-1 and TRBJ2-1, with 12 bases identical to TRBD2. V lost 3 bases and J lost 2; bases outside the gene matches: 11. There are 18 residues in the CDR3. The V gene's germline CDR1 is DFQATT and CDR2 SNEGSKA (reference sequence). CDR3 sequence reads: CSARTTGTSGSTYNEQFF. The CDR3 DNA is TGCAGTGCTAGGACCACCGGGACTAGCGGGTCTACCTACAATGAGCAGTTCTTC.

This clonotype was observed many times. The rearrangement uses TRBV11-2 and TRBJ2-7; 7 bases are a match to TRBD1. The CDR3 has 15 amino acids. The V gene's germline CDR1 is SGHAT and CDR2 FQNNGV. Losses at the gene ends were 4 bases for V and 2 bases for J; bases not matched to a gene: 8. The CDR3 reads CASSSETGTTYEQYF. CDR3 in DNA: TGTGCCAGCAGCTCAGAGACAGGGACGACCTACGAGCAGTACTTC.

The rearrangement uses TRBV19 and TRBJ1-5; 7 nucleotides line up with TRBD1. CDR1 is LNHDA and CDR2 is SQIVND in the germline V gene (reference sequence). This CDR3 is 15 amino acids long. J lost 5 bases, V lost 2 bases, and 6 bases had no gene match. This CDR3 reads CASSISQGGYQPQHF. The CDR3 DNA reads as TGTGCCAGTAGTATAAGTCAGGGGGGATATCAGCCCCAGCATTTT.

The rearrangement uses TRBV6-1 and TRBJ1-3, with 9 positions matching TRBD1. The CDR3 has 16 residues. Germline V lookup: CDR1 MNHNS, CDR2 SASEGT. V was pared by 0 bases and J by 6 bases, with 6 bases of the junction left unmatched. Here the CDR3 reads CASSEALGQGANTIYF. CDR3 coding DNA: TGTGCCAGCAGTGAAGCCCTGGGACAGGGAGCAAACACCATATATTTT.

This clonotype was observed many times. The rearrangement joins TRBV28 to TRBJ2-7; TRBD1 agrees at 9 bases. Germline V gene lookup returns CDR1 MDHEN and CDR2 SYDVKM. This CDR3 is 15 amino acids long. V gave up 5 bases and J gave up 1 base; unmatched junction bases: 6. CDR3: CASSLGDRASYEQYF. DNA for the CDR3: TGTGCCAGCAGTCTAGGGGACAGGGCATCCTACGAGCAGTACTTC.

Points on this clonotype: Germline is not matched at one junction end, which may reflect a read error. The chain recombines TRBV11-3 with TRBJ2-5; D unresolved. This CDR3 has 11 amino acids. Germline lookup yields CDR1 SGHNT and CDR2 YENEEA. The CDR3 loop is CASSFSEAQYF. In nucleotides, the CDR3 is TGTGCCAGCAGCTTTTCAGAGGCCCAGTACTTC. Drawing the rest from reference TRBV11-3 and TRBJ2-5, the complete variable domain is EAGVVQSPRYKIIEKKQPVAFWCNPISGHNTLYWYLQNLGQGPELLIRYENEEAVDDSQLPKDRFSAERLKGVDSTLKIQPAELGDSAVYLCASSFSEAQYFGPGTRLLVL.

In regard to this clonotype: A single base separates this from a much larger clone, so it may be a read error. The genes are TRBV5-1 and TRBJ1-1; D gene uncertain. The CDR3 extends over 13 amino acids. Looked up from germline, CDR1 is SGHRS and CDR2 is YFSETQ. The CDR3 bases are TGTGCCAGCAGCCCGCAGTTGGACACTGAAGCTTTCTTT. Its translation is CASSPQLDTEAFF.

This clonotype was seen a few times. This sequence joins TRBV15 and TRBJ2-5; no clear D. CDR3 size: 15 residues. The V and J ends lost 2 bases and 3 bases respectively, with 13 bases between them. Germline V CDR1 and CDR2: LNHNV, YYDKDF (reference sequence). The chain's CDR3 is CATSRPWEEEETQYF. The CDR3 region has the DNA TGTGCCACCAGCAGACCCTGGGAAGAAGAAGAGACCCAGTACTTC.

This clonotype was observed many times. CDR3 residues: CASSLVPNRETQYF. The CDR3 DNA sequence: TGTGCCAGCAGTTTAGTACCGAATAGGGAGACCCAGTACTTC. This sequence joins TRBV12-3 or TRBV12-4 and TRBJ2-5; D is ambiguous. The germline V and J ends were trimmed by 1 base and 5 bases, with 11 bases remaining between them. CDR3 length: 14 residues.

As concerns this clonotype: Only one base separates this from a far larger clonotype, so it likely reflects a read error. J is TRBJ1-2 and V is TRBV6-5; D is unresolved. The CDR3 length is 15 residues. Per the germline V gene, CDR1 is MNHEY and CDR2 is SVGAGI. The CDR3 bases are TGTGCCAGCAGTTACTCGACGGGTAGCGGCTATGACTACACCTTC. The encoded protein is CASSYSTGSGYDYTF.

This clonotype appeared many times. The genes are TRBV28 and TRBJ2-7; 8 bases are a match to TRBD2. The CDR3 totals 14 residues. V gave up 5 bases and J gave up 3 bases; unmatched junction bases: 6. Germline V gene lookup returns CDR1 MDHEN and CDR2 SYDVKM. Written as DNA, the CDR3 is TGTGCCAGCAGTACAAGCGGGGGCGACTACGAGCAGTACTTC. The encoded protein is CASSTSGGDYEQYF.

This clonotype was detected only a few times. This chain connects TRBV5-1 to TRBJ1-2, with TRBD1 matching over 9 bases. V gave up 1 base and J gave up 5 bases; unmatched junction bases: 6. This CDR3 spans 15 amino acids. CDR1 SGHRS and CDR2 YFSETQ come from the germline V gene. This CDR3 is CASSLIATGGYGYTF. The CDR3, as DNA: TGCGCCAGCAGCTTGATCGCGACAGGGGGGTATGGCTACACCTTC.

This clonotype was seen ten or more times. The CDR3 reads CASSFWLSGTQYF. DNA of the CDR3: TGTGCCAGCAGTTTTTGGCTCTCGGGGACCCAGTACTTC. V usage is TRBV28 and J usage is TRBJ2-5; D unclear. V lost 3 bases and J lost 7, with 12 bases in between. The CDR3 runs 13 residues. Germline values: CDR1 MDHEN, CDR2 SYDVKM.

This chain joins TRBV10-3 and TRBJ1-1; 9 nucleotides align to TRBD1. J lost 6 bases, V lost 8 bases, and 1 base had no gene match. Germline CDR1 ENHRY, CDR2 SYGVKD. This CDR3 region has 11 residues. CDR3 bases: TGTGCCATCCGGGACAGGGCTGAAGCTTTCTTT. Its translation is CAIRDRAEAFF.

The chain employs TRBV5-1 and TRBJ2-1; 9 positions agree with TRBD2. This CDR3 is 15 amino acids long. V gave up 0 bases and J gave up 9 bases; unmatched junction bases: 7. Germline-derived CDR1 and CDR2 are SGHRS and YFSETQ. DNA of the CDR3: TGCGCCAGCAGCTTGGCGCTAGCGGGAACTACTGAGCAGTTCTTC. It translates to CASSLALAGTTEQFF.

This clonotype appeared many times. This sequence joins TRBV11-1 and TRBJ2-7; 7 bases agree with TRBD1. V gave up 5 bases and J gave up 0 bases; unmatched junction bases: 10. CDR3 length equals 16 residues. CDR1 and CDR2 (germline): SGHAT, FQDESV (reference sequence). CDR3 loop: CASSQTGTASSYEQYF. The CDR3 DNA reads as TGTGCCAGCAGCCAGACCGGGACAGCCAGCTCCTACGAGCAGTACTTC.

The chain uses TRBV6-1 and TRBJ2-1; D remains ambiguous. The length of the CDR3 is 14 residues. With 6 bases removed from V and 15 bases from J, the gap between germline ends came to 24 bases. The germline gives CDR1 MNHNS, CDR2 SASEGT. CDR3 protein: CASSRTVNPLLLFF. The CDR3 nucleotides are TGTGCCAGCAGCCGAACGGTTAACCCACTGCTCCTGTTCTTC.

This clonotype was found a few times. The V call is TRBV5-1, the J call TRBJ2-6, with 10 bases identical to TRBD1. Germline CDR1 is SGHRS and CDR2 is YFSETQ. CDR3 length equals 19 residues. Trimming took 3 bases from V and 3 from J; bases not matched to a gene: 12. The CDR3 region has the DNA TGCGCCAGCAGCTCGGGACAGGGGCCATTGCCGCGTGGGGCCAACGTCCTGACTTTC. Protein sequence: CASSSGQGPLPRGANVLTF. The entire variable domain, with the rest obtained from reference TRBV5-1 and TRBJ2-6, is as follows: KAGVTQTPRYLIKTRGQQVTLSCSPISGHRSVSWYQQTPGQGLQFLFEYFSETQRNKGNFPGRFSGRQFSNSRSEMNVSTLELGDSALYLCASSSGQGPLPRGANVLTFGAGSRLTVL.

This chain connects TRBV24-1 to TRBJ2-1, with D possibly TRBD1 on 6 matching bases. V was cut by 9 bases and J by 2 bases, with 16 bases left in between. Germline CDR1 KGHDR, CDR2 SFDVKD. The CDR3 loop spans 15 amino acids. CDR3 loop: CATRPSGAPYNEQFF. CDR3 in DNA: TGTGCCACCCGACCCTCAGGGGCCCCCTACAATGAGCAGTTCTTC.

On this clonotype: A read error is possible here, since a much larger clone lies one base away. The chain carries TRBV28 and TRBJ2-7; 7 bases fit TRBD2. Germline assignment: CDR1 MDHEN and CDR2 SYDVKM. This CDR3 is 15 amino acids long. In nucleotides, the CDR3 is TGTGCCAGCCACACGGGGGGAGGGCAGTCCTACGGGCAGTACTTC. Its protein is CASHTGGGQSYGQYF.

This clonotype was seen many times. The V call is TRBV11-3, the J call TRBJ1-2, with unresolved D. V dropped 3 bases and J dropped 5 bases, with 22 bases sitting between them. The CDR3 contains 17 residues. The germline V gene encodes CDR1 SGHNT and CDR2 YENEEA. The CDR3 region is CASSFPFGLRSSYGYTF. The CDR3 nucleotides read TGTGCCAGCAGCTTCCCTTTTGGCCTGAGGAGCAGTTATGGCTACACCTTC.

DNA for the CDR3: TGCAGTGCTAGAGGGAGGACAGGGGACCCCTACGAGCAGTACTTC. Its protein product is CSARGRTGDPYEQYF. This rearrangement joins TRBV20-1 to TRBJ2-7; 9 bases align to TRBD1. Germline assignment: CDR1 DFQATT and CDR2 SNEGSKA (reference sequence). The V gene end was trimmed by 1 base and the J gene end by 2 bases; junction bases not matched to a gene: 6. The CDR3 runs 15 residues.

This clonotype was seen ten or more times. The rearrangement joins TRBV28 to TRBJ1-4; D call uncertain. CDR3 length equals 12 residues. Germline assignment: CDR1 MDHEN and CDR2 SYDVKM. V was cut by 7 bases and J by 7 bases, with 10 bases left in between. In DNA form, the CDR3 reads TGTGCCAGCACATTTGGCAGTGAAAAACTGTTTTTT. Protein product: CASTFGSEKLFF.